The 15 T cell receptor beta chains in this list originate from one sample, sequenced in a study of shared clonotypes between healthy human individuals. TCRdb's copy holds only in-frame clones and misses some; the assay was immunoSEQ multiplex PCR. The sample shows about 1 million clones, approximately 68% of them seen only once. Sequenced: memory CD4+ T cells sorted from blood. Subset here: CD45RA-negative fraction. These receptors were taken from a young man in good health.

V usage is TRBV4-3 and J usage is TRBJ2-7, with D perhaps matching TRBD1 (6 bases). Germline V gene lookup returns CDR1 LGHNA and CDR2 YSLEER. Trimming cost V 0 bases and J 3 bases, with 18 bases left between them. This CDR3 region has 17 residues. CDR3 loop: CASSQDFPRDTFYEQYF. CDR3 nucleotides: TGCGCCAGCAGCCAAGATTTTCCCCGGGACACCTTCTACGAGCAGTACTTC.

The chain employs TRBV6-5 and TRBJ2-7; a weak D match, TRBD1 (6 bases). Trimming removed 6 bases at V and 2 bases at J, with 17 bases between. From germline, CDR1 is MNHEY and CDR2 SVGAGI. This CDR3 region has 15 residues. As DNA, the CDR3 is TGTGCCAGCAGCCAAACGGACAGCCCACCCTACGAGCAGTACTTC. Protein sequence: CASSQTDSPPYEQYF.

This rearrangement joins TRBV5-8 to TRBJ2-2, with D hard to call. The CDR3 runs to 15 residues. From germline, CDR1 is SGHTS and CDR2 YDEGEE. The V and J ends lost 1 base and 2 bases respectively, with 9 bases between them. Here the CDR3 reads CASSLFSGNTGELFF. In DNA form, the CDR3 reads TGTGCCAGCAGCTTGTTTTCAGGAAACACCGGGGAGCTGTTTTTT. Using reference TRBV5-8 and TRBJ2-2 for the parts outside the CDR3, the full variable domain is EAGVTQSPTHLIKTRGQQATLRCSPISGHTSVYWYQQALGLGLQFLLWYDEGEERNRGNFPPRFSGRQFPNYSSELNVNALELEDSALYLCASSLFSGNTGELFFGEGSRLTVL.

The chain uses TRBV30 and TRBJ1-2; perhaps TRBD1 as D (5 bases). The CDR3 has 12 residues. The V end lost 3 bases, the J end lost 4 bases, and 9 bases lay between the germline ends. Germline assignment: CDR1 GTSNPN and CDR2 SVGIG (reference sequence). CDR3 sequence reads: CAWSRQGYGYTF. CDR3 coding DNA: TGTGCCTGGAGCCGGCAGGGCTATGGCTACACCTTC.

V gene TRBV9 combines with J gene TRBJ1-1; no clear D gene. Trimming left V 4 bases short and J 1 base short, with 8 bases between. The CDR3 covers 13 residues. CDR1 and CDR2 (germline): SGDLS, YYNGEE. The CDR3 DNA is TGTGCCAGCAGCCTAGAGGGGAACACTGAAGCTTTCTTT. The encoded protein is CASSLEGNTEAFF.

The table lists this clone with a few counts. The gene calls are TRBV7-9 and TRBJ2-2; 10 bases agree with TRBD2. Germline loops: CDR1 SEHNR, CDR2 FQNEAQ (reference sequence). This CDR3 region has 17 residues. The V gene end was trimmed by 5 bases and the J gene end by 4 bases; junction bases not matched to a gene: 10. The CDR3 is CASSRQAGGRGTGELFF. Written as DNA, the CDR3 is TGTGCCAGCAGCCGCCAAGCGGGGGGGCGCGGCACCGGGGAGCTGTTTTTT.

The V call is TRBV13, the J call TRBJ1-2, with D tentatively TRBD1 (5 bases). In germline, CDR1 is PRHDT, CDR2 FYEKMQ (reference sequence). V lost 6 bases, J lost 3 bases, and 11 bases lay in between. The length of the CDR3 is 13 residues. The CDR3: CASSPQGHYGYTF. The CDR3 region has the DNA TGTGCCAGCAGTCCCCAGGGCCACTATGGCTACACCTTC.

The V gene is TRBV9, the J gene TRBJ2-7, with 8 positions matching TRBD2. The J segment lost 7 bases and the V segment lost 0 bases, leaving 6 bases of the junction unmatched. Per the germline V gene, CDR1 is SGDLS and CDR2 is YYNGEE. This CDR3 comprises 14 residues. CDR3 nucleotides: TGTGCCAGCAGCGTAGCTAGCGGCGGGGGGGAGCAGTACTTC. Residues: CASSVASGGGEQYF. Complete variable domain (other parts from reference TRBV9 and TRBJ2-7): DSGVTQTPKHLITATGQRVTLRCSPRSGDLSVYWYQQSLDQGLQFLIQYYNGEERAKGNILERFSAQQFPDLHSELNLSSLELGDSALYFCASSVASGGGEQYFGPGTRLTVT.

J is TRBJ1-1 and V is TRBV6-6; TRBD1 is a possible D gene (6 bases). The CDR3 sequence is 14 residues long. The V gene's germline CDR1 is MNHNY and CDR2 SVGAGI (reference sequence). Trimming took off 2 bases at V and 3 bases at J, with 10 bases between the two ends. The CDR3 DNA reads as TGTGCCAGCAGTTACACCACAGGGCACACTGAAGCTTTCTTT. Amino acid sequence: CASSYTTGHTEAFF.

V is TRBV7-2 and J is TRBJ2-5; TRBD1 is a possible D gene (5 bases). Germline V gene lookup returns CDR1 SGHTA and CDR2 FQGNSA. The V and J ends lost 5 bases and 4 bases respectively, with 8 bases between them. The CDR3 is 12 amino acids. CDR3 nucleotides: TGTGCCAGCAGCCAAGGGGTAGAGACCCAGTACTTC. This translates into CASSQGVETQYF. Using reference TRBV7-2 and TRBJ2-5 for the parts outside the CDR3, the full variable domain is GAGVSQSPSNKVTEKGKDVELRCDPISGHTALYWYRQSLGQGLEFLIYFQGNSAPDKSGLPSDRFSAERTGGSVSTLTIQRTQQEDSAVYLCASSQGVETQYFGPGTRLLVL.

The chain couples TRBV5-1 to TRBJ2-1, with TRBD2 matching over 12 bases. V gave up 4 bases and J gave up 7 bases; unmatched junction bases: 6. Germline V gene lookup returns CDR1 SGHRS and CDR2 YFSETQ. The CDR3 has 15 residues. The CDR3 DNA is TGCGCCAGCAGCCCTAGCGGGAGGGAGGAGAATGAGCAGTTCTTC. Translated, it gives CASSPSGREENEQFF.

This clone was observed many times. J is TRBJ2-1 and V is TRBV15; 8 nucleotides line up with TRBD2. V was clipped by 0 bases and J by 5 bases; unmatched bases: 6. The germline gives CDR1 LNHNV, CDR2 YYDKDF (reference sequence). The CDR3 has 16 residues. Here the CDR3 reads CATSRDSGARNNEQFF. For the CDR3, the DNA is TGTGCCACCAGCAGAGATAGCGGGGCCAGAAACAATGAGCAGTTCTTC.

The chain couples TRBV5-6 to TRBJ2-5; maybe TRBD1 (5 bases). The germline CDR1 and CDR2 sequences are SGHDT and YYEEEE. The ends were cut back, 2 bases at V and 4 bases at J, with 12 bases in the middle. This CDR3 region has 14 residues. The CDR3 loop reads CASSLIGQGETQYF. Written as DNA, the CDR3 is TGTGCCAGCAGCTTAATCGGCCAGGGAGAGACCCAGTACTTC.

J is TRBJ1-1 and V is TRBV5-4; weak D call: TRBD1 (6 bases). The V end lost 4 bases, the J end lost 0 bases, and 13 bases lay between the germline ends. CDR1 SGHNT and CDR2 YYREEE come from the germline V gene (reference sequence). This CDR3 has 15 amino acids. The CDR3 sequence: CASSPDSLMNTEAFF. CDR3 coding DNA: TGTGCCAGCAGCCCGGACAGTTTAATGAACACTGAAGCTTTCTTT.

The chain joins TRBV6-5 to TRBJ1-6, with 7 bases matching TRBD1. Germline V gene lookup returns CDR1 MNHEY and CDR2 SVGAGI. The J segment lost 7 bases and the V segment lost 7 bases, leaving 7 bases of the junction unmatched. This CDR3 has 14 amino acids. The CDR3 DNA sequence: TGTGCCAGCACCTGGACAGGTGGCAATTCACCCCTCCACTTT. Its translation is CASTWTGGNSPLHF.